Below are 5 T cell receptor beta chains sequenced from a single sample in a study of blood T cell repertoires in COVID-19. Assay: immunoSEQ multiplex PCR; the TCRdb copy retains only in-frame clones and omits some. The table lists a few hundred thousand clones, around 87% of them singletons, with 1.3% in the top ten. Input material: PBMCs or T cells enriched from blood (not recorded which). These receptors were taken from a young man who had recovered from COVID-19.

The chain employs TRBV4-1 and TRBJ2-2; the D gene is possibly TRBD2 (6 bases). V dropped 4 bases and J dropped 1 base, with 10 bases sitting between them. Germline CDR1 reads MGHRA; CDR2 reads YSYEKL. The CDR3 is 15 residues long. The CDR3 nucleotides read TGCGCCAGCAGCCCCCGGGACTTGAACACCGGGGAGCTGTTTTTT. It specifies CASSPRDLNTGELFF.

The CDR3, as DNA: TGTGCCAGTAAAGAGTTCCCGGGGACTGAAGCTTTCTTT. This sequence encodes CASKEFPGTEAFF. The chain combines TRBV19 with TRBJ1-1, with D uncertain. V lost 7 bases and J 5 bases, leaving 14 bases between the germline ends. The germline V gene has CDR1 LNHDA and CDR2 SQIVND (reference sequence). The CDR3 loop spans 13 amino acids.

The V and J genes are TRBV30 and TRBJ2-1; 11 positions match TRBD2. The CDR3 spans 17 residues. The germline CDR1 and CDR2 sequences are GTSNPN and SVGIG (reference sequence). Losses at the gene ends were 4 bases for V and 4 bases for J; bases not matched to a gene: 12. CDR3 sequence reads: CAWTPSRSSGGYNEQFF. The CDR3 nucleotides are TGTGCCTGGACCCCATCTCGATCTAGCGGGGGGTACAATGAGCAGTTCTTC.

The chain uses TRBV6-2 or TRBV6-3 and TRBJ1-4; the D gene is possibly TRBD1 (6 bases). This CDR3 contains 18 residues. CDR1 is MNHEY, CDR2 SVGEGT, per germline. The V end lost 2 bases, the J end lost 7 bases, and 23 bases lay between the germline ends. The CDR3 DNA sequence: TGTGCCAGCAGTTACGACGGGCGATCCGGGACAAGAGGTGAAAAACTGTTTTTT. Encoded protein: CASSYDGRSGTRGEKLFF.

This chain connects TRBV5-1 to TRBJ1-1; 7 positions agree with TRBD1. The CDR3 loop spans 13 amino acids. The junction had 4 bases not matched to a gene; V was cut back by 4 bases and J by 4 bases. Germline values: CDR1 SGHRS, CDR2 YFSETQ. CDR3 bases: TGCGCCAGCAGCCCAGGGGGAGGCACTGAAGCTTTCTTT. Protein sequence: CASSPGGGTEAFF.